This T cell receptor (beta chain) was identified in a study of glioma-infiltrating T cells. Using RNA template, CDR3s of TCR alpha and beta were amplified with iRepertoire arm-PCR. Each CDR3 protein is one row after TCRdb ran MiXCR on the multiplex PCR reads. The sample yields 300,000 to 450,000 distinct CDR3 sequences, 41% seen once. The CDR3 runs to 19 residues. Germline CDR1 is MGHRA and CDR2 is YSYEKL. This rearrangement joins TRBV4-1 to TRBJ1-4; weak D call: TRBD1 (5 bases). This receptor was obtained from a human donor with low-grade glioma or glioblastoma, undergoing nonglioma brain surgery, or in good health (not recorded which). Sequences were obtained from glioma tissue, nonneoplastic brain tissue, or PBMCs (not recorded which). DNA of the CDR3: TGCGTCATCAGCCAAGGGAATAGGGGTATACGCTCGGCTAATGAAAAACTGTTTTTT. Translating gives CVISQGNRGIRSANEKLFF.